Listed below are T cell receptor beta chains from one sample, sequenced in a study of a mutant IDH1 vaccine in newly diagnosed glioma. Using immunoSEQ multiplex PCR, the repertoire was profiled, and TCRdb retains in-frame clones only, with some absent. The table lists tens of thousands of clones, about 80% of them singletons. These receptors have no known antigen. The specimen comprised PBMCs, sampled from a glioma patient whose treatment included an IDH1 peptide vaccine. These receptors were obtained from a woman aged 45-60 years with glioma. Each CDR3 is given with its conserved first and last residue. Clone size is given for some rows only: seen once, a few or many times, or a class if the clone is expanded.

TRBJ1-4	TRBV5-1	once	CASSLDRDRNEKLFF
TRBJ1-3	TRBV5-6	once	CASSTAHSGNTIYF
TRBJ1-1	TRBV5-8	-	CASSSDLGGPKNTEAFF
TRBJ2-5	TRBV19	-	CASSIRRATQETQYF
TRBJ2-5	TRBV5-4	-	CASSLGGYQETQYF
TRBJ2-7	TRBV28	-	CASSLPTDRFQYF
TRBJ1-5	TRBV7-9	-	CASSLKGLQPQHF
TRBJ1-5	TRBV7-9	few	CASSPGTFNQPQHF
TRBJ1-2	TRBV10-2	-	CASGLTGPRGYTF
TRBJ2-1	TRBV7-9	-	CASSLDNEQFF
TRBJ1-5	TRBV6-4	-	CASSGRTGTPHQPQHF